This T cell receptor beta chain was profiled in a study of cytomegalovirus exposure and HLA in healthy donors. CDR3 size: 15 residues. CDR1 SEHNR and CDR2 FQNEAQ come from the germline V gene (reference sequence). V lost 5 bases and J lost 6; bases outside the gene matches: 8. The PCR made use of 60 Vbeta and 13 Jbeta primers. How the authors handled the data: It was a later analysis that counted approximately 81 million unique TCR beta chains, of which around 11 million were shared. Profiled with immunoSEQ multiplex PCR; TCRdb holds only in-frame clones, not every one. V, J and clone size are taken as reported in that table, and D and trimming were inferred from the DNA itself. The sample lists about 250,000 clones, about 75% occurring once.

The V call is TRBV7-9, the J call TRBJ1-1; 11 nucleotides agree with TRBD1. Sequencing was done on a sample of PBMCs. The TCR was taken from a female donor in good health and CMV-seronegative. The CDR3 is CASSPPGQGAAEAFF. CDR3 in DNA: TGTGCCAGCAGCCCACCCGGACAGGGGGCAGCTGAAGCTTTCTTT.